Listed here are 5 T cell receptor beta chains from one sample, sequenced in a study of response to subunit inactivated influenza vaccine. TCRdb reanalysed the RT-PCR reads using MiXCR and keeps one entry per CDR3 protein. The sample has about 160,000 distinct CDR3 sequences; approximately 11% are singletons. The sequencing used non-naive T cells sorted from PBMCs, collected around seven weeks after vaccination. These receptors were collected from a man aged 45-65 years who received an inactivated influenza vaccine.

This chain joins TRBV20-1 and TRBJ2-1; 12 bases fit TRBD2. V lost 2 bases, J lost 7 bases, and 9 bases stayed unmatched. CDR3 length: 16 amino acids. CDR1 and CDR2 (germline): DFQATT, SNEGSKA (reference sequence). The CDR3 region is CSARRPSGRALNEQFF. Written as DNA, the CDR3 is TGCAGTGCTAGACGCCCTAGCGGGAGGGCCTTGAATGAGCAGTTCTTC.

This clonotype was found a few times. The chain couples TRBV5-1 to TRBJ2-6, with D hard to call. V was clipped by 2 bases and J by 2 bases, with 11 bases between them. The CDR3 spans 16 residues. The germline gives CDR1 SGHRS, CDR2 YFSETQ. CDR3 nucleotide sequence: TGCGCCAGCAGCTTTGGGGTTCAGGCTGGGGCCAACGTCCTGACTTTC. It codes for CASSFGVQAGANVLTF.

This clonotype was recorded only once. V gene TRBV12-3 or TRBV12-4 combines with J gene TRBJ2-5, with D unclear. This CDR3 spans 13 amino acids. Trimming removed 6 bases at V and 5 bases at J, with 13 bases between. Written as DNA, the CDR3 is TGTGCCAGCAGCCCGGCCGGGCGGGAGACCCAGTACTTC. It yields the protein CASSPAGRETQYF.

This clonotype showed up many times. As DNA, the CDR3 is TGTGCCAGCAGGGTACAGGGCCCTAACACTGAAGCTTTCTTT. Translated, it gives CASRVQGPNTEAFF. The rearrangement links TRBV27 to TRBJ1-1; possibly TRBD1 for D (6 bases). CDR3 length: 14 amino acids. The V gene lost 6 bases and the J gene lost 2 bases, with 13 bases spanning the gap. Germline V CDR1 and CDR2: MNHEY, SMNVEV (reference sequence).

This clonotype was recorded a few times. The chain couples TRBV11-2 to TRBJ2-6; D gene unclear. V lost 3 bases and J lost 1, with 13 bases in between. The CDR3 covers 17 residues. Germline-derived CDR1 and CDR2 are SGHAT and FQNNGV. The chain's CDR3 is CASSFRSGKSGANVLTF. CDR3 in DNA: TGTGCCAGCAGCTTCAGGTCCGGAAAGTCTGGGGCCAACGTCCTGACTTTC.